This T cell receptor beta chain appears in the sequencing data of a study of OX40 agonist ivuxolimab in advanced cancers. The CDR3 is 13 amino acids. Deletions cut 2 bases from V and 2 bases from J, with 6 bases between. Germline loops: CDR1 MDHEN, CDR2 SYDVKM. Data came from immunoSEQ multiplex PCR; TCRdb stores just in-frame clones and leaves some out. The table lists tens of thousands of clones, approximately 95% of them singletons, with over 20% in the top ten. V gene TRBV28 combines with J gene TRBJ2-5; no firm D call. This sequence was found in an adult with an advanced solid tumor such as melanoma, head and neck, liver or kidney cancer. This sample comprised CD4+ or CD8+ T cells sorted from blood, obtained in a trial of the OX40 agonist ivuxolimab. The CDR3 nucleotides read TGTGCCAGCAGTTTACGGATACAAGAGACCCAGTACTTC. This codes for CASSLRIQETQYF.